This TCR gamma chain was profiled in a study of Vδ1+ human thymocytes. Findings of the study overall: In the thymus, TRG and TRD repertoires looked highly polyclonal with Gaussian CDR3 lengths. TRD repertoires were essentially private, unlike widely shared TRG clonotypes. Unlike peripheral blood Vdelta1+ controls, thymic delta-chain sequences included about 20% Vdelta2 and few Vdelta3.

Thymocytes were sorted as CD3+ TCRVdelta1+ TCRVdelta2- after alphabeta T cell depletion. This CDR3 spans 14 amino acids. In germline, CDR1 is VINAFY, CDR2 YDVSNSKD. V trimming: 1 base; J trimming: 6 bases; junction bases outside the gene matches: 9. On this clone itself: Its specificity is unknown.

The template was reverse-transcribed extracted RNA. Multiplex PCR used pooled V-gene forward primers and a constant-region reverse primer to amplify CDR3s. TCRdb called clones from the multiplex PCR reads again using CATT. The sample lists over 25,000 gamma-chain clones; around 20% were seen once. The chain links TRGV5 to TRGJ1 or TRGJ2. The sample taken for sequencing was Vdelta1+ gamma-delta thymocytes from the thymus. Regarding subset: FACS-sorted CD3+ TCRalphabeta- TCRVdelta1+ TCRVdelta2- thymocytes. The clonotype comes from a boy under two years old who had congenital heart surgery. CDR3 nucleotides: TGTGCCACCTGGGACAGATCCACCCGTTATAAGAAACTCTTT. Protein: CATWDRSTRYKKLF.